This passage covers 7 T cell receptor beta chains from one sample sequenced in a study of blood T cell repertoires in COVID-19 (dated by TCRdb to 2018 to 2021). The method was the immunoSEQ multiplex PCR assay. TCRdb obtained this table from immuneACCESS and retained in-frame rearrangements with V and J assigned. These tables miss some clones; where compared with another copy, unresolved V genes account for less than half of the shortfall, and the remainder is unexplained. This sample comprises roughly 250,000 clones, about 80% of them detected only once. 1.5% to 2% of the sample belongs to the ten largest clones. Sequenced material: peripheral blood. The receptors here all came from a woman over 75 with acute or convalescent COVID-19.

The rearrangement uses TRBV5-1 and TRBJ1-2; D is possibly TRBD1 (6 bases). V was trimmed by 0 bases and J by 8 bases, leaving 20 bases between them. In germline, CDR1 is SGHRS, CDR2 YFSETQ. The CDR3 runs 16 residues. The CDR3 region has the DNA TGCGCCAGCAGCTTGGATCCGCAGGGGATGAGGAACGGCTACACCTTC. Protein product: CASSLDPQGMRNGYTF.

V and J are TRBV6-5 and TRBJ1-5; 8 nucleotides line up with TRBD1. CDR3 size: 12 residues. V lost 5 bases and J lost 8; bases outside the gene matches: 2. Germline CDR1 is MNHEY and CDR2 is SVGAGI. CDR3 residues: CASSHRGEPQHF. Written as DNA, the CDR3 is TGTGCCAGCAGTCACAGGGGGGAGCCCCAGCATTTT.

The CDR3 is CASRPTEYNEKLFF. The CDR3 DNA sequence: TGTGCCAGCAGACCGACTGAATATAATGAAAAACTGTTTTTT. The chain has TRBV2 and TRBJ1-4; D remains unclear. V dropped 6 bases and J dropped 4 bases, with 12 bases sitting between them. The CDR3 totals 14 residues. Germline V gene sequence: CDR1 SNHLY, CDR2 FYNNEI.

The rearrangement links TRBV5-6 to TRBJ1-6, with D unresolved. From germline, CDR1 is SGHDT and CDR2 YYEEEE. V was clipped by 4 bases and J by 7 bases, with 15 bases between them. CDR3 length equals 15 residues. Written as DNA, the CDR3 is TGTGCCAGCAGCACCCCGGGAACGAGGAATTCACCCCTCCACTTT. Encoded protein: CASSTPGTRNSPLHF.

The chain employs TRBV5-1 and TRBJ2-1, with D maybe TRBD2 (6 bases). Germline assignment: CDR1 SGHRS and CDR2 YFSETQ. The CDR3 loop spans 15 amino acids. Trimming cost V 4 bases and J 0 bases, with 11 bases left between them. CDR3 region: CASSPTSHSYNEQFF. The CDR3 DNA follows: TGCGCCAGCAGCCCCACTAGCCACTCCTACAATGAGCAGTTCTTC. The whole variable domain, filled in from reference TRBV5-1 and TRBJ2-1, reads KAGVTQTPRYLIKTRGQQVTLSCSPISGHRSVSWYQQTPGQGLQFLFEYFSETQRNKGNFPGRFSGRQFSNSRSEMNVSTLELGDSALYLCASSPTSHSYNEQFFGPGTRLTVL.

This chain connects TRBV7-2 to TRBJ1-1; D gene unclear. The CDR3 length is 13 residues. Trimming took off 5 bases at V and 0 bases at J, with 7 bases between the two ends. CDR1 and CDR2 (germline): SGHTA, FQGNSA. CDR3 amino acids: CASSVALNTEAFF. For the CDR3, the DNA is TGTGCCAGCAGCGTGGCCTTGAACACTGAAGCTTTCTTT. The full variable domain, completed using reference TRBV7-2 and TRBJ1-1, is GAGVSQSPSNKVTEKGKDVELRCDPISGHTALYWYRQSLGQGLEFLIYFQGNSAPDKSGLPSDRFSAERTGGSVSTLTIQRTQQEDSAVYLCASSVALNTEAFFGQGTRLTVV.

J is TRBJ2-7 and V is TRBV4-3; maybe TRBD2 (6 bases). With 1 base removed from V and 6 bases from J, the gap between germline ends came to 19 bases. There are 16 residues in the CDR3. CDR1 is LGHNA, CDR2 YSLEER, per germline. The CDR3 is CASSQALAGTLSEQYF. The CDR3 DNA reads TGCGCCAGCAGCCAAGCTCTTGCGGGGACTCTCTCCGAGCAGTACTTC.